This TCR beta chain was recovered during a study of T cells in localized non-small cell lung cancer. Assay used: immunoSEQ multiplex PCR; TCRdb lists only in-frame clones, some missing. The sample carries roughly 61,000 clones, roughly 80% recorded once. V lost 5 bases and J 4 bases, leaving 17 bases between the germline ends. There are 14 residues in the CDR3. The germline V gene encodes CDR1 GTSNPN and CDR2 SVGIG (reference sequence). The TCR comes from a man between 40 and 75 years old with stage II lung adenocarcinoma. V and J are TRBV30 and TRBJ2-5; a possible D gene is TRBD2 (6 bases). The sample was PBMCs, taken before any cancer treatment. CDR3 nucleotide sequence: TGTGCCTGGGGACTTTGGAGGGGAGGAGAGACCCAGTACTTC. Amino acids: CAWGLWRGGETQYF.